One sample yielded the 19 T cell receptor beta chains listed below, sequenced in a study of blood T cells in healthy people across ages. Primers used in a second PCR of about 7 to 12 cycles were a sample-barcoded 5' primer and a J-beta primer mix. TCRdb passed the 5' RACE reads through MiXCR, listing each CDR3 protein once. The sample has roughly 650,000 distinct CDR3 sequences, 32% seen once. Sequenced: blood. Source of these receptors: a woman aged 80 or older in good health.

The chain links TRBV20-1 to TRBJ2-5; D is perhaps TRBD2 (5 bases). The DNA end is more similar to TRBJ2-7, so the J call may be wrong. The CDR3 extends over 15 amino acids. Germline assignment: CDR1 DFQATT and CDR2 SNEGSKA (reference sequence). CDR3 amino acids: CSARETGLSVGEQYF. CDR3 DNA sequence: TGCAGTGCTAGAGAAACCGGACTGTCTGTCGGCGAGCAGTACTTC.

This clonotype occurred many times. V usage is TRBV20-1 and J usage is TRBJ2-3; the match to TRBD2 covers 14 bases. The junction had 10 bases not matched to a gene; V was cut back by 3 bases and J by 2 bases. The germline V gene has CDR1 DFQATT and CDR2 SNEGSKA (reference sequence). This CDR3 spans 18 amino acids. For the CDR3, the DNA is TGCAGTGCTAGGGGGACTAGCGGGGGATCTCCTATCACAGATACGCAGTATTTT. Encoded protein: CSARGTSGGSPITDTQYF.

On this clonotype itself: A read error may account for a junction end that differs from germline. The chain uses TRBV27 and TRBJ1-5, with 7 positions matching TRBD1. The CDR3 sequence is 14 residues long. Germline CDR1 is MNHEY and CDR2 is SMNVEV (reference sequence). The CDR3 loop is CANSLGTGNQPQHF. The CDR3 bases are TGTGCCAACAGTCTCGGGACAGGCAATCAGCCCCAGCATTTT.

At least ten counts were recorded for this clonotype. The rearrangement uses TRBV6-2 or TRBV6-3 and TRBJ2-1; possibly TRBD1 or TRBD2 for D (5 bases each). V lost 4 bases to trimming and J lost 10 bases, with 17 bases between them. Per the germline V gene, CDR1 is MNHEY and CDR2 is SVGEGT. The CDR3 spans 14 residues. CDR3 nucleotide sequence: TGTGCCAGCAGTTCCCACGGGGCAGCTCCCGAGCAGTTCTTC. Protein product: CASSSHGAAPEQFF.

This clonotype was seen repeatedly, ten times or more. The chain joins TRBV7-9 to TRBJ2-3, with 10 positions matching TRBD1. The CDR3 is made up of 16 amino acids. Unmatched junction bases numbered 11, after V lost 7 bases and J lost 4 bases. The V gene's germline CDR1 is SEHNR and CDR2 FQNEAQ (reference sequence). In DNA, the CDR3 is TGTGCCAGCACCCCTCTGACAGGGGGCAATTCAGATACGCAGTATTTT. It is translated as CASTPLTGGNSDTQYF. The variable domain in full, with the rest retrieved from reference TRBV7-9 and TRBJ2-3, is DTGVSQNPRHKITKRGQNVTFRCDPISEHNRLYWYRQTLGQGPEFLTYFQNEAQLEKSRLLSDRFSAERPKGSFSTLEIQRTEQGDSAMYLCASTPLTGGNSDTQYFGPGTRLTVL.

Details on this clonotype: Being one base from a much bigger clone, this may be a read error. The gene calls are TRBV29-1 and TRBJ2-3; D possibly corresponds to TRBD2 (5 bases). Deletions cut 7 bases from V and 6 bases from J, with 14 bases between. Germline loops: CDR1 SQVTM, CDR2 ANQGSEA. The CDR3 length is 12 residues. The CDR3 loop reads CSGGLLPDTQYF. The CDR3 DNA is TGCAGCGGAGGACTCCTCCCGGATACGCAGTATTTT.

Many counts were recorded for this clonotype. The V call is TRBV28, the J call TRBJ1-2; 10 bases fit TRBD1. CDR3 size: 13 residues. V shed 4 bases and J 7 bases; nucleotides not matched to a gene: 3. The germline CDR1 and CDR2 sequences are MDHEN and SYDVKM. In DNA, the CDR3 is TGTGCCAGCAGTTCCCGGGACAGGGGTGGCTACACCTTC. Protein: CASSSRDRGGYTF.

This clonotype was detected many times. This chain uses TRBV10-3 with TRBJ2-1; D uncertain. The CDR3 loop spans 13 amino acids. From germline, CDR1 is ENHRY and CDR2 SYGVKD. V was trimmed by 7 bases and J by 6 bases, leaving 13 bases between them. The CDR3 nucleotides read TGTGCCATCATTAGGGATGGTAGCAATGAGCAGTTCTTC. This encodes CAIIRDGSNEQFF.

The chain employs TRBV12-3 or TRBV12-4 and TRBJ2-2; D assignment may be TRBD1 or TRBD2 (5 bases each). The V gene lost 4 bases and the J gene lost 9 bases, with 9 bases spanning the gap. The CDR3 extends over 12 amino acids. The CDR3 sequence is CASSSRDRELFF. CDR3 DNA: TGTGCCAGCAGTTCCCGGGACCGGGAGCTGTTTTTT.

This clonotype was observed a handful of times. Since a much larger clone is just one base distant, this may be a read error. The genes are TRBV20-1 and TRBJ2-4; the match to TRBD2 covers 12 bases. CDR3 length: 15 residues. Germline trimming cut 5 bases from V and 13 bases from J; bases unmatched to any gene: 15. Looked up from germline, CDR1 is DFQATT and CDR2 is SNEGSKA (reference sequence). The chain's CDR3 is CSAEGLAGTYNEQYF. DNA of the CDR3: TGCAGTGCTGAAGGACTAGCGGGGACCTACAATGAGCAGTACTTC.

At least ten counts were recorded for this clonotype. The chain carries TRBV20-1 and TRBJ2-7, with D possibly TRBD2 on 5 matching bases. The V gene lost 3 bases and the J gene lost 6 bases, with 18 bases spanning the gap. The V gene's germline CDR1 is DFQATT and CDR2 SNEGSKA (reference sequence). This CDR3 contains 14 residues. CDR3 sequence (DNA): TGCAGTGCTAGCGTGGGGAGAAAGACGAGCGAGCAGTACTTC. Amino acids: CSASVGRKTSEQYF.

There are many counts of this clonotype. The rearrangement uses TRBV20-1 and TRBJ2-5, with TRBD1 identical over 9 bases. CDR1 is DFQATT, CDR2 SNEGSKA, per germline (reference sequence). V shed 3 bases and J 6 bases; nucleotides not matched to a gene: 14. This CDR3 has 16 residues. In DNA form, the CDR3 reads TGCAGTGCTAGGGGACAGGGAAGATACCGAGTAAAGACCCAGTACTTC. Encoded protein: CSARGQGRYRVKTQYF.

This clonotype was observed a handful of times. The genes are TRBV6-5 and TRBJ1-6; no clear D. V lost 4 bases to trimming and J lost 6 bases, with 10 bases between them. CDR3 length equals 14 residues. CDR1 and CDR2 (germline): MNHEY, SVGAGI. The CDR3 DNA follows: TGTGCCAGCAGTTGGCGGGATTCTAATTCACCCCTCCACTTT. This gives the protein CASSWRDSNSPLHF.

This clonotype was seen more than once but under ten times. The V and J genes are TRBV20-1 and TRBJ1-1; D gene unclear. The CDR3 length is 12 residues. V gave up 2 bases and J gave up 4 bases, with 8 bases separating them. Per the germline V gene, CDR1 is DFQATT and CDR2 is SNEGSKA (reference sequence). The CDR3 reads CSARIEATEAFF. The DNA of the CDR3 is TGCAGTGCTAGAATTGAGGCCACTGAAGCTTTCTTT.

This clonotype was picked up many times. V and J are TRBV3-1 and TRBJ2-5; weak D call: TRBD1 (5 bases). Germline V CDR1 and CDR2: LGHDT, YNNKEL (reference sequence). Trimming pared 4 bases from V and 3 bases from J, leaving 9 bases between. The CDR3 has 13 amino acids. The CDR3 protein is CASSRQREETQYF. The CDR3 nucleotides read TGTGCCAGCAGCCGACAGCGAGAAGAGACCCAGTACTTC.

This clonotype was found many times. The rearrangement joins TRBV5-1 to TRBJ2-1; D possibly corresponds to TRBD1 (6 bases). CDR1 is SGHRS and CDR2 is YFSETQ in the germline V gene. Trimming took off 0 bases at V and 5 bases at J, with 12 bases between the two ends. This CDR3 is 15 amino acids long. In nucleotides, the CDR3 is TGCGCCAGCAGCTTGGACGGCAGGGGCCACAATGAGCAGTTCTTC. Protein sequence: CASSLDGRGHNEQFF.

This clonotype was observed many times. This CDR3 reads CASTPGQGRYGYTF. DNA of the CDR3: TGTGCCAGCACTCCAGGACAGGGAAGATATGGCTACACCTTC. The rearrangement links TRBV28 to TRBJ1-2; TRBD1 matches 8 bases. The CDR3 contains 14 residues. The V gene's germline CDR1 is MDHEN and CDR2 SYDVKM. V lost 7 bases to trimming and J lost 5 bases; unmatched junction nucleotides: 9.

This clonotype was found many times. This sequence joins TRBV4-2 and TRBJ2-5, with D perhaps matching TRBD2 (7 bases). The germline V and J ends were trimmed by 5 bases and 3 bases, with 19 bases remaining between them. The CDR3 length is 16 residues. The germline V gene has CDR1 LGHNA and CDR2 YNFKEQ. CDR3 sequence reads: CASSTRGGGFEETQYF. DNA for the CDR3: TGTGCCAGCAGCACCCGAGGGGGAGGGTTTGAAGAGACCCAGTACTTC.

This clonotype was recorded a few times. A much larger clone differs from this one at a single base, so this may be a read error. This chain joins TRBV5-1 and TRBJ2-7; TRBD2 aligns across 10 bases. Germline trimming cut 5 bases from V and 7 bases from J; bases unmatched to any gene: 12. Germline CDR1 and CDR2: SGHRS and YFSETQ. The CDR3 is 15 residues long. CDR3 region: CASRLLAGIDNEQYF. The CDR3 DNA sequence: TGCGCCAGCAGGTTACTAGCGGGGATAGACAATGAGCAGTACTTC.